This entry describes one TCR beta chain. This clonotype showed up many times. Which antigen it targets is not known. Base qualities were left out, and no much larger clone turns up one base away. The receptor library was made with RACE. Sequenced on a NextSeq 500. Library preparation attached unique molecular identifiers to individual cDNA molecules for quantitative, reproducible TCR counting. Both TCR alpha and TCR beta chains were sequenced from each blood RNA sample. As for the original processing: A median of roughly 99,000 TCRs per sample was observed, with a range of 23,224 to 690,600. V, J and CDR3 annotation of the TCR reads was carried out using the Decombinator software suite. For the PS versus PT1 abundance plots, all samples were subsampled to the same number of TCRs (28,000). TCRs were defined as expanded if absent before sensitization and observed at least eight times at the 2-week time point. TCRdb trimmed the raw reads at Q25, called clones with MiXCR and kept productive beta chains. Duplicate CDR3 protein sequences are folded into a single record with the most common DNA and genes. The V and J calls were determined by TCRdb, not by the authors. This sample is represented by a few hundred thousand distinct CDR3 sequences; 7.5% to 9% of them were singletons. The ten largest clonotypes hold about 1.1% of the sample.

This entry is derived from a study of human T cells and chemical hapten exposure (dated by TCRdb to the early 2020s). About the full investigation: For sensitization, 2% DPC in acetone was applied to a 2 cm by 2 cm area of upper inner arm skin. Patch tests used Finn chambers with 0.01% DPC on the upper back, scored after 6 days by International Contact Dermatitis Research Group standards. Libraries were combined into a pool for sequencing, and differences in TCR yield between samples came mainly from small differences in library volumes within the pool. Patients additionally received weekly therapeutic DPC doses to the scalp throughout the approximately 22-week study period. Peripheral blood TCR repertoire changes were tracked in vivo in alopecia patients during primary and secondary sensitization to the hapten diphenylcyclopropenone (DPC). Blood samples were taken from patients before sensitization (week 0) and then at 2, 6 and about 24 weeks after DPC sensitization. The patient cohort, mostly female, included alopecia areata with under or over 50% scalp involvement, alopecia totalis and alopecia universalis. About 30 alopecia patients provided blood for TCR sequencing at one to four time points (pre-sensitization, 2, 6 and 24 weeks).

Reading the label with the study, this specimen's time point is: pre-sensitization, week 0. This specimen's treatment or condition label, interpreted: therapeutic diphenylcyclopropenone sensitization with weekly scalp DPC. At every patch-test visit, the blood draw took place before the patch test was put on. Patients were eligible if aged 18 to 70, diagnosed with alopecia and judged suitable for DPC therapy, and pregnant patients were excluded. Total RNA was extracted from unfractionated whole blood that had been collected in Tempus Blood RNA tubes. General findings and caveats noted by the study authors: Repeated subsampling changed both the strength of the expansion versus patch-test correlation and the threshold at which that correlation became significant. DPC sensitization did not change how many TCRs were above 1 in 1000 frequency, and no evidence was found of alterations in global repertoire structure. Because all patients had alopecia, a presumed autoimmune disease, the immune response of the patients might differ from that of healthy individuals. Patch test score correlated positively with the number of PT1 expanded TCRs, reaching significance at thresholds 8, 16 and 32 but not at 4. Expanded TCRs formed significantly more large CDR3 similarity clusters than pre-sensitization or healthy control sets, consistent with antigen-driven responses.

This TCR derives from a man between 18 and 29 years old with alopecia areata. Some clones in this sample may be carry-over from other donors' samples. The sample was whole blood, taken in connection with sensitization to the hapten diphenylcyclopropenone (DPC).

The CDR3 region has the sequence CASSPGQGGYNEQFF. DNA sequence: TGTGCCAGCAGCCCCGGACAGGGGGGCTACAATGAGCAGTTCTTC. The sequence links TRBV7-3 to TRBJ2-1, and TRBD1 aligns with 10 junction nucleotides. There are 15 amino acids in the CDR3, from cysteine to phenylalanine inclusive. The entry retains the CDR3 DNA only, 45 bases that are in frame from base 1. Compared with germline, V lacks 5 bases and J lacks 3 bases; bases without a gene match: 4. The germline V gene sets CDR1 to SGHTA and CDR2 to FQGTGA.